These 29 T cell receptor beta chains originate from one sample sequenced in a study of OX40 agonist ivuxolimab in advanced cancers. Repertoires were generated with immunoSEQ multiplex PCR, while TCRdb's copy carries only in-frame clones and drops some. The table records roughly 74,000 clones, more than 70% of them present only once. The material sequenced was CD4+ or CD8+ T cells sorted from blood, taken in a trial of the OX40 agonist ivuxolimab. These receptors originate from an adult with an advanced solid tumor such as melanoma, head and neck, liver or kidney cancer.

The chain links TRBV25-1 to TRBJ1-2, with a possible D match to TRBD1 (5 bases). The V gene lost 4 bases and the J gene lost 6 bases, with 12 bases spanning the gap. The CDR3 spans 13 residues. Germline CDR1 and CDR2: MGHDK and SYGVNS. The CDR3 here is CASSATGTHGYTF. The DNA for the CDR3 is TGTGCCAGCAGTGCTACCGGGACCCATGGCTACACCTTC.

The CDR3 loop reads CATSRARTVYGYTF. The CDR3 DNA is TGTGCCACCAGCAGAGCAAGGACAGTTTATGGCTACACCTTC. The gene calls are TRBV15 and TRBJ1-2; maybe TRBD1 (6 bases). Between the trimmed V and J ends, which lost 1 base and 5 bases, there was a span of 11 bases. Germline CDR1 is LNHNV and CDR2 is YYDKDF (reference sequence). CDR3 size: 14 residues.

The chain employs TRBV30 and TRBJ2-1, with 7 bases identical to TRBD1. Germline V gives CDR1 GTSNPN, CDR2 SVGIG (reference sequence). The CDR3 is 13 residues long. The J segment lost 6 bases and the V segment lost 2 bases, leaving 4 bases of the junction unmatched. In DNA, the CDR3 is TGTGCCTGGAGTTTAACAGGGGTCAATGAGCAGTTCTTC. Residues: CAWSLTGVNEQFF.

The V and J genes are TRBV2 and TRBJ2-2, with 9 bases lining up with TRBD1. The CDR3 is 14 amino acids. The germline CDR1 and CDR2 sequences are SNHLY and FYNNEI. Trimming cost V 10 bases and J 1 base; bases outside gene matches: 4. The CDR3 region has the DNA TGTGCCACCCGGACAGGGGTGAACACCGGGGAGCTGTTTTTT. It specifies CATRTGVNTGELFF. The variable domain in full, with the rest retrieved from reference TRBV2 and TRBJ2-2, is EPEVTQTPSHQVTQMGQEVILRCVPISNHLYFYWYRQILGQKVEFLVSFYNNEISEKSEIFDDQFSVERPDGSNFTLKIRSTKLEDSAMYFCATRTGVNTGELFFGEGSRLTVL.

This rearrangement joins TRBV11-3 to TRBJ2-3; D is possibly TRBD1 or TRBD2 (5 bases each). The CDR3 has 14 residues. V lost 6 bases to trimming and J lost 2 bases, with 12 bases between them. Germline-derived CDR1 and CDR2 are SGHNT and YENEEA. The CDR3 region is CASSHGDLTDTQYF. CDR3 nucleotides: TGTGCCAGCAGTCACGGGGACCTCACAGATACGCAGTATTTT.

The chain couples TRBV18 to TRBJ2-2; D not resolved. CDR3 size: 16 residues. Per the germline V gene, CDR1 is KGHSH and CDR2 is LQKENI. V lost 0 bases, J lost 5 bases, and 13 bases lay in between. CDR3 sequence reads: CASSPPTRTETGELFF. CDR3 sequence (DNA): TGTGCCAGCTCACCACCCACGAGGACGGAAACCGGGGAGCTGTTTTTT. Full variable domain (missing parts from reference TRBV18 and TRBJ2-2): NAGVMQNPRHLVRRRGQEARLRCSPMKGHSHVYWYRQLPEEGLKFMVYLQKENIIDESGMPKERFSAEFPKEGPSILRIQQVVRGDSAAYFCASSPPTRTETGELFFGEGSRLTVL.

The chain links TRBV18 to TRBJ2-7; 12 bases line up with TRBD2. CDR1 KGHSH and CDR2 LQKENI come from the germline V gene. J lost 7 bases, V lost 4 bases, and 11 bases had no gene match. The CDR3 contains 16 residues. The CDR3 coding sequence is TGTGCCAGCTCACGGACTAGCGGGACCCTCACTGGGGAGCAGTACTTC. Its protein product is CASSRTSGTLTGEQYF.

The rearrangement joins TRBV7-7 to TRBJ2-5, with TRBD2 identical over 7 bases. Germline V gene sequence: CDR1 SSHAT, CDR2 FNYEAQ (reference sequence). The CDR3 contains 14 residues. J lost 5 bases, V lost 2 bases, and 5 bases had no gene match. Here the CDR3 reads CASSLSRGRETQYF. For the CDR3, the DNA is TGTGCCAGCAGCTTATCGCGGGGGAGGGAGACCCAGTACTTC.

The J gene is TRBJ2-3, the V gene TRBV10-2; TRBD2 matches at 7 bases. Germline assignment: CDR1 WSHSY and CDR2 SAAADI. V dropped 0 bases and J dropped 6; count of bases not matched to a gene: 6. The CDR3 length is 15 residues. The CDR3 reads CASSESAAGWDTQYF. As DNA, the CDR3 is TGCGCCAGCAGTGAGTCGGCAGCGGGATGGGATACGCAGTATTTT.

V and J are TRBV5-4 and TRBJ2-2; the D gene is possibly TRBD2 (5 bases). V was clipped by 1 base and J by 7 bases, with 11 bases between them. CDR1 is SGHNT and CDR2 is YYREEE in the germline V gene (reference sequence). The CDR3 spans 14 residues. CDR3 in DNA: TGTGCCAGCAGCTTGAGAGGGCCAGGCGGGGAGCTGTTTTTT. Encoded protein: CASSLRGPGGELFF.

The chain combines TRBV30 with TRBJ2-2; D call uncertain. V was pared by 0 bases and J by 0 bases, with 8 bases between. The CDR3 is made up of 15 amino acids. The germline V gene encodes CDR1 GTSNPN and CDR2 SVGIG (reference sequence). CDR3 sequence reads: CAWSVTNTNTGELFF. In DNA form, the CDR3 reads TGTGCCTGGAGTGTAACTAACACGAACACCGGGGAGCTGTTTTTT.

The chain has TRBV6-6 and TRBJ1-1; D uncertain. V was trimmed by 5 bases and J by 3 bases, leaving 10 bases between them. The CDR3 runs to 13 residues. CDR1 and CDR2 (germline): MNHNY, SVGAGI (reference sequence). CDR3 bases: TGTGCCAGCAGTCGACAACTTGACACTGAAGCTTTCTTT. Protein sequence: CASSRQLDTEAFF.

J is TRBJ1-3 and V is TRBV19; 7 bases are shared with TRBD1. The germline CDR1 and CDR2 sequences are LNHDA and SQIVND (reference sequence). This CDR3 contains 15 residues. V lost 6 bases, J lost 0 bases, and 5 bases stayed unmatched. The DNA of the CDR3 is TGTGCCAGTAGACGGGACAGAAGCTCTGGAAACACCATATATTTT. Its translation: CASRRDRSSGNTIYF.

This rearrangement joins TRBV7-2 to TRBJ2-7; unclear D gene. This CDR3 spans 11 amino acids. Germline V gene lookup returns CDR1 SGHTA and CDR2 FQGNSA. V gave up 3 bases and J gave up 4 bases, with 4 bases separating them. The CDR3 is CASSFNYEQYF. The CDR3 coding sequence is TGTGCCAGCAGCTTTAATTACGAGCAGTACTTC.

The J gene is TRBJ2-3, the V gene TRBV6-1; D is unclear. CDR1 MNHNS and CDR2 SASEGT come from the germline V gene. Trimming took 2 bases from V and 6 from J, leaving 12 bases between them. This CDR3 region has 14 residues. CDR3 in amino acids: CASSEWMFRDTQYF. The CDR3 DNA follows: TGTGCCAGCAGTGAATGGATGTTTCGGGATACGCAGTATTTT.

The V gene is TRBV9, the J gene TRBJ2-2, with 12 bases identical to TRBD2. The CDR3 is 18 amino acids. The ends lost 4 bases at V and 6 bases at J; junction bases unmatched: 13. Per the germline V gene, CDR1 is SGDLS and CDR2 is YYNGEE. The chain's CDR3 is CASSPRFLAGGPSGELFF. The CDR3 nucleotides are TGTGCCAGCAGCCCGCGCTTTCTAGCGGGAGGGCCATCCGGGGAGCTGTTTTTT.

This clone turned up a few times. This rearrangement joins TRBV4-1 to TRBJ1-1; D uncertain. Germline CDR1 reads MGHRA; CDR2 reads YSYEKL. V dropped 0 bases and J dropped 10 bases, with 30 bases sitting between them. The length of the CDR3 is 19 residues. CDR3 bases: TGCGCCAGCAGCCAAGATAGTAAGATACGGGCCTCGCCTAGGAAGGGAGCTTTCTTT. Its translation is CASSQDSKIRASPRKGAFF.

The chain carries TRBV27 and TRBJ1-6; D is unclear. V was clipped by 0 bases and J by 0 bases, with 3 bases between them. The length of the CDR3 is 15 residues. Looked up from germline, CDR1 is MNHEY and CDR2 is SMNVEV (reference sequence). The CDR3 sequence is CASSLSVSYNSPLHF. The CDR3 bases are TGTGCCAGCAGTTTATCGGTCTCCTATAATTCACCCCTCCACTTT.

This chain joins TRBV7-8 and TRBJ1-1; D is unresolved. Germline V gene data show CDR1 as SGHVS and CDR2 as FQNEAQ. The CDR3 has 14 amino acids. Trimming shortened V by 0 bases and J by 5 bases, and 10 bases separated the two germline ends. Here the CDR3 DNA reads TGTGCCAGCAGCTTAGCGTGGGGTGGGACTGAAGCTTTCTTT. It translates to CASSLAWGGTEAFF.

The rearrangement uses TRBV15 and TRBJ1-3; 9 bases match TRBD1. This CDR3 has 14 residues. Germline-derived CDR1 and CDR2 are LNHNV and YYDKDF (reference sequence). J gave up 3 bases and V 3 bases, and 0 bases lay outside the gene matches. The CDR3, as DNA: TGTGCCACCAGCAGGGACAGGGGTGGAAACACCATATATTTT. This translates into CATSRDRGGNTIYF.

This chain connects TRBV18 to TRBJ1-5, with D unresolved. The V gene lost 5 bases and the J gene lost 3 bases, with 11 bases spanning the gap. Germline CDR1 and CDR2: KGHSH and LQKENI. The CDR3 has 14 amino acids. For the CDR3, the DNA is TGTGCCAGCTCAGATGGGATGCACAATCAGCCCCAGCATTTT. Residues: CASSDGMHNQPQHF.

The V and J genes are TRBV27 and TRBJ2-3, with D tentatively TRBD2 (5 bases). The V and J ends lost 7 bases and 6 bases respectively, with 14 bases between them. The CDR3 contains 13 residues. Germline CDR1 reads MNHEY; CDR2 reads SMNVEV (reference sequence). CDR3 region: CASKRNTPDTQYF. In DNA form, the CDR3 reads TGTGCCAGCAAGCGGAATACCCCCGATACGCAGTATTTT.

V is TRBV18 and J is TRBJ1-1; D is ambiguous. Germline CDR1 is KGHSH and CDR2 is LQKENI. The CDR3 runs 12 residues. Trimming stripped 8 bases from V and 5 bases from J, with 12 bases between. The CDR3 nucleotides read TGTGCCAGCCACACGCGGAGGACTGAAGCTTTCTTT. This translates into CASHTRRTEAFF.

This clone was recorded a few times. The chain employs TRBV11-1 and TRBJ1-2, with D possibly TRBD1 on 5 matching bases. The CDR3 is 14 amino acids. CDR1 and CDR2 (germline): SGHAT, FQDESV (reference sequence). V was shortened by 5 bases and J by 1 base, with 11 bases between the two germline ends. The CDR3 DNA reads as TGTGCCAGCAGCCTCGGACACCGTAACTATGGCTACACCTTC. Its translation is CASSLGHRNYGYTF. Looking up the rest from reference TRBV11-1 and TRBJ1-2 gives the full variable domain: EAEVAQSPRYKITEKSQAVAFWCDPISGHATLYWYRQILGQGPELLVQFQDESVVDDSQLPKDRFSAERLKGVDSTLKIQPAELGDSAMYLCASSLGHRNYGYTFGSGTRLTVV.

V usage is TRBV7-9 and J usage is TRBJ1-2, with D hard to call. The CDR3 extends over 14 amino acids. V dropped 3 bases and J dropped 4 bases, with 12 bases sitting between them. CDR1 is SEHNR and CDR2 is FQNEAQ in the germline V gene (reference sequence). CDR3 residues: CASSLGFVAYGYTF. The CDR3 region has the DNA TGTGCCAGCAGCTTGGGCTTCGTCGCCTATGGCTACACCTTC.

The rearrangement links TRBV7-9 to TRBJ2-7; D gene unclear. Germline CDR1 is SEHNR and CDR2 is FQNEAQ (reference sequence). The ends were cut back, 4 bases at V and 5 bases at J, with 21 bases in the middle. The CDR3 is 16 residues long. The CDR3 region has the DNA TGTGCCAGCAGCTCCTGGGAAGTGGGAAGCACCCACGAGCAGTACTTC. It translates to CASSSWEVGSTHEQYF.

V and J are TRBV18 and TRBJ2-3, with 7 bases aligning to TRBD2. Germline CDR1 is KGHSH and CDR2 is LQKENI. Trimming removed 0 bases from V and 4 bases from J; junction bases left unmatched: 7. The CDR3 extends over 16 amino acids. The CDR3 region is CASSPPISREPDTQYF. In DNA, the CDR3 is TGTGCCAGCTCACCACCAATATCGCGGGAGCCAGATACGCAGTATTTT.

The chain carries TRBV29-1 and TRBJ2-3; 12 positions match TRBD1. V shed 6 bases, J shed 3 bases, and the junction held 10 bases outside the gene matches. Germline V gene sequence: CDR1 SQVTM, CDR2 ANQGSEA. The CDR3 is 16 amino acids. CDR3 in DNA: TGCAGCGTCCCCCGGGACAGGGGGCGCAGGACAGATACGCAGTATTTT. Translated, it gives CSVPRDRGRRTDTQYF.

This chain connects TRBV5-1 to TRBJ2-3; 12 positions agree with TRBD2. V lost 0 bases, J lost 6 bases, and 2 bases stayed unmatched. This CDR3 region has 15 residues. Germline V gene lookup returns CDR1 SGHRS and CDR2 YFSETQ. CDR3 in amino acids: CASSLGTSGGDTQYF. CDR3 sequence (DNA): TGCGCCAGCAGCTTGGGTACTAGCGGGGGGGATACGCAGTATTTT.